These 16 T cell receptor beta chains came from one sample sequenced in a study of control samples from healthy donors and cancer patients. TCRdb keeps only in-frame clones here, not all; method: immunoSEQ multiplex PCR. The sample includes 150,000 to 180,000 clones, roughly 94% of them seen just once. Sequencing was performed on blood. The receptors come from a man aged 40-50 years in good health.

The CDR3, as DNA: TGTGCCACGGGGGCCTCCGGGAGACAGCCCCAGCATTTT. This encodes CATGASGRQPQHF. V and J are TRBV24-1 and TRBJ1-5, with a weak D call TRBD1 (6 bases). Germline V CDR1 and CDR2: KGHDR, SFDVKD. This CDR3 spans 13 amino acids. V was shortened by 10 bases and J by 7 bases, with 16 bases between the two germline ends.

The chain has TRBV19 and TRBJ1-3; D is ambiguous. The germline V and J ends were trimmed by 2 bases and 4 bases, with 6 bases remaining between them. The length of the CDR3 is 13 residues. The germline V gene has CDR1 LNHDA and CDR2 SQIVND (reference sequence). The DNA for the CDR3 is TGTGCCAGTAGTATACTCAGAGGAAACACCATATATTTT. This sequence encodes CASSILRGNTIYF. Looking up the rest from reference TRBV19 and TRBJ1-3 gives the full variable domain: DGGITQSPKYLFRKEGQNVTLSCEQNLNHDAMYWYRQDPGQGLRLIYYSQIVNDFQKGDIAEGYSVSREKKESFPLTVTSAQKNPTAFYLCASSILRGNTIYFGEGSWLTVV.

The chain couples TRBV27 to TRBJ1-4; no clear D. CDR1 is MNHEY and CDR2 is SMNVEV in the germline V gene (reference sequence). V was trimmed by 3 bases and J by 5 bases, leaving 10 bases between them. CDR3 length: 14 residues. CDR3 sequence: CASSFGRANEKLFF. The CDR3 DNA is TGTGCCAGCAGTTTTGGTCGGGCGAATGAAAAACTGTTTTTT. Full variable domain (remainder filled in from reference TRBV27 and TRBJ1-4): EAQVTQNPRYLITVTGKKLTVTCSQNMNHEYMSWYRQDPGLGLRQIYYSMNVEVTDKGDVPEGYKVSRKEKRNFPLILESPSPNQTSLYFCASSFGRANEKLFFGSGTQLSVL.

The chain links TRBV30 to TRBJ1-6; D ambiguous. Trimming took off 3 bases at V and 10 bases at J, with 19 bases between the two ends. The CDR3 length is 15 residues. The V gene's germline CDR1 is GTSNPN and CDR2 SVGIG (reference sequence). The CDR3 spells CAWRNRAIPRSPLHF. CDR3 DNA sequence: TGTGCCTGGAGGAACCGGGCCATCCCTCGGTCACCCCTCCACTTT.

The rearrangement joins TRBV7-2 to TRBJ1-5, with D uncertain. This CDR3 is 14 amino acids long. Trimming took off 5 bases at V and 2 bases at J, with 10 bases between the two ends. Germline values: CDR1 SGHTA, CDR2 FQGNSA. CDR3 nucleotides: TGTGCCAGCAGCCCCAAAGCCGGCAATCAGCCCCAGCATTTT. This encodes CASSPKAGNQPQHF.

The V call is TRBV7-8, the J call TRBJ1-5; D gene unclear. Germline V gene sequence: CDR1 SGHVS, CDR2 FQNEAQ. V lost 0 bases, J lost 0 bases, and 9 bases lay in between. This CDR3 has 16 amino acids. CDR3 in amino acids: CASSLANRLSNQPQHF. The CDR3 DNA follows: TGTGCCAGCAGCTTAGCGAACAGACTTAGCAATCAGCCCCAGCATTTT.

The CDR3 region has the DNA TGTGCCAGCAGCAACGGGTACCAAGAGACCCAGTACTTC. Residues: CASSNGYQETQYF. J is TRBJ2-5 and V is TRBV11-2; D is ambiguous. Germline V CDR1 and CDR2: SGHAT, FQNNGV. V dropped 5 bases and J dropped 0 bases, with 7 bases sitting between them. The CDR3 covers 13 residues.

The chain employs TRBV2 and TRBJ2-5, with 10 bases aligning to TRBD2. The CDR3 covers 16 residues. V trimming: 6 bases; J trimming: 3 bases; junction bases outside the gene matches: 10. Germline V CDR1 and CDR2: SNHLY, FYNNEI. The chain's CDR3 is CASRVTFSGGKETQYF. CDR3 DNA sequence: TGTGCCAGCAGGGTGACTTTTAGCGGGGGGAAAGAGACCCAGTACTTC.

The rearrangement uses TRBV7-2 and TRBJ1-6; 9 nucleotides match TRBD1. Germline V CDR1 and CDR2: SGHTA, FQGNSA. V was clipped by 3 bases and J by 7 bases; unmatched bases: 1. This CDR3 has 14 residues. The DNA of the CDR3 is TGTGCCAGCAGCTTGGACAGGGGAAATTCACCCCTCCACTTT. It codes for CASSLDRGNSPLHF.

The CDR3 reads CASSPSRTDGYTF. The CDR3 nucleotides read TGTGCCAGCAGCCCCTCCAGGACGGATGGCTACACCTTC. This chain links TRBV7-9 with TRBJ1-2; D ambiguous. The germline V and J ends were trimmed by 5 bases and 6 bases, with 13 bases remaining between them. The germline gives CDR1 SEHNR, CDR2 FQNEAQ (reference sequence). CDR3 length: 13 residues.

This chain joins TRBV18 and TRBJ1-3, with D perhaps matching TRBD1 (5 bases). The CDR3 contains 16 residues. Germline V gives CDR1 KGHSH, CDR2 LQKENI. Deletions cut 2 bases from V and 4 bases from J, with 15 bases between. For the CDR3, the DNA is TGTGCCAGCTCACCAGTTACAGGAGGTTCAGGAAACACCATATATTTT. It codes for CASSPVTGGSGNTIYF.

The chain uses TRBV10-2 and TRBJ1-5; no clear D. The CDR3 extends over 14 amino acids. Per germline, CDR1 WSHSY and CDR2 SAAADI. V was pared by 6 bases and J by 4 bases, with 13 bases between. Here the CDR3 reads CASSLYGRNQPQHF. The CDR3 nucleotides read TGCGCCAGCAGCCTTTACGGACGGAATCAGCCCCAGCATTTT.

V is TRBV5-1 and J is TRBJ1-4, with 7 nucleotides matching TRBD1. This CDR3 region has 16 residues. V lost 0 bases, J lost 2 bases, and 4 bases stayed unmatched. Per the germline V gene, CDR1 is SGHRS and CDR2 is YFSETQ. The CDR3 sequence is CASSLVRGATNEKLFF. In DNA, the CDR3 is TGCGCCAGCAGCTTGGTCAGGGGGGCGACTAATGAAAAACTGTTTTTT.

The V call is TRBV2, the J call TRBJ1-6; 7 bases line up with TRBD1. The CDR3 contains 14 residues. Trimming cost V 6 bases and J 7 bases; bases outside gene matches: 6. CDR1 is SNHLY and CDR2 is FYNNEI in the germline V gene. The CDR3 DNA is TGTGCCAGCAGCGCGGGACAGTCAAATTCACCCCTCCACTTT. Its protein product is CASSAGQSNSPLHF.

On this clone: It is unclear where the CDR3 begins or ends on the DNA, so no DNA is shown, and the CDR3 is as TCRdb lists it. This rearrangement joins TRBV28 to TRBJ1-1; TRBD1, as called in the table, went unchecked against the DNA. Ends included, the CDR3 has 13 residues. The germline V gene encodes CDR1 MDHEN and CDR2 SYDVKM. The CDR3 is CASSLFARGNGFF.

This clone was detected once. This chain connects TRBV5-1 to TRBJ2-2; weak D call: TRBD1 (6 bases). CDR1 SGHRS and CDR2 YFSETQ come from the germline V gene. The CDR3 spans 12 residues. V lost 3 bases and J lost 9, with 9 bases in between. Here the CDR3 DNA reads TGCGCCAGCAGCTCACAGGGCCGGGAGCTGTTTTTT. The encoded protein is CASSSQGRELFF.